Sequencing of this T cell receptor beta chain was carried out in a study of blood T cell repertoires in COVID-19. Study details: T cells, B-cell-depleted T cells, or PBMCs supplied cDNA or gDNA.

TCRdb keeps only in-frame clones here, not all; method: immunoSEQ multiplex PCR. This sample carries a few hundred thousand clones, nearly 90% of them seen once, and the ten largest clones take more than 9%. Cohorts were assigned according to the clinical history that participants reported. Two negative PCRs, clearance, or symptom resolution had been documented for recovered Cohort 3 donors. Germline V gene lookup returns CDR1 SGHTA and CDR2 FQGNSA. Trimming pared 3 bases from V and 6 bases from J, leaving 11 bases between. The CDR3 totals 13 residues. The rearrangement joins TRBV7-2 to TRBJ1-2; D is perhaps TRBD1 (6 bases). The sample comprised PBMCs or T cells enriched from blood (not recorded which). This sequence originates from a woman in her thirties who had recovered from COVID-19. The CDR3 here is CASSFSEGDGYTF. As DNA, the CDR3 is TGTGCCAGCAGCTTCTCCGAGGGGGATGGCTACACCTTC. Based on the CDR3 plus reference TRBV7-2 and TRBJ1-2, the full variable domain is GAGVSQSPSNKVTEKGKDVELRCDPISGHTALYWYRQSLGQGLEFLIYFQGNSAPDKSGLPSDRFSAERTGGSVSTLTIQRTQQEDSAVYLCASSFSEGDGYTFGSGTRLTVV.